This entry features one TCR beta chain sequence. This specimen belongs to a study of blood T cell repertoires in COVID-19. Study-wide background: Acute and convalescent COVID-19 specimens originated in the United States, Italy and Spain.

In the source study's methods: Reference gene primer amplification gave estimated nucleated cell counts. Produced via immunoSEQ multiplex PCR; TCRdb's table is partial and in-frame only. V, J and clone size were drawn from that table, and D and trimming were deduced from the DNA. The table includes about 240,000 clones, about 90% detected once. V was clipped by 6 bases and J by 0 bases; unmatched bases: 5. The CDR3 spans 17 residues. Per the germline V gene, CDR1 is MNHEY and CDR2 is SMNVEV (reference sequence). The rearrangement links TRBV27 to TRBJ2-1, with 13 bases fitting TRBD2. Source material: peripheral blood. The TCR comes from a man in his 60s with acute or convalescent COVID-19. CDR3 sequence (DNA): TGTGCCAGCAGGCTGGGACTAGCGGGATTCTCCTACAATGAGCAGTTCTTC. Its translation: CASRLGLAGFSYNEQFF.